The TCR beta chain under discussion was sequenced for a study of cytomegalovirus exposure and HLA in healthy donors. General study points: Reported findings show TCR beta sequences accurately forecast HLA-A and HLA-B alleles in most subjects. It was in a later analysis that TCR association rates were seen to vary by HLA locus, highest for DRB1 and lowest for HLA-C. The authors enumerated 180 or so TCR beta chains as linked to cytomegalovirus.

About this clone: Its antigen is currently unknown.

Primers for the PCR totalled 60 Vbeta and 13 Jbeta. In the source study's methods: In a later analysis, the count reached 80 million or so unique TCR beta chains, with roughly 11 million shared. Produced via immunoSEQ multiplex PCR; TCRdb's table is partial and in-frame only. Clone size and V and J calls were adopted from that table, with D and trimming inferred from the DNA. The data contain 140,000 to 150,000 clones, 75% to 85% of them seen just once; the ten biggest clones take up about 2.4%. The CDR3 covers 15 residues. The V gene end was trimmed by 6 bases and the J gene end by 6 bases; junction bases not matched to a gene: 9. The germline gives CDR1 SGHVS, CDR2 FQNEAQ.

Material for sequencing was PBMCs. The chain combines TRBV7-8 with TRBJ1-5, with 9 bases identical to TRBD1. This sequence was found in a woman younger than 35 in good health and CMV-seropositive. The CDR3 sequence is CASSPDRGKGQPQHF. The CDR3 DNA reads TGTGCCAGCAGTCCGGACAGGGGAAAGGGTCAGCCCCAGCATTTT.